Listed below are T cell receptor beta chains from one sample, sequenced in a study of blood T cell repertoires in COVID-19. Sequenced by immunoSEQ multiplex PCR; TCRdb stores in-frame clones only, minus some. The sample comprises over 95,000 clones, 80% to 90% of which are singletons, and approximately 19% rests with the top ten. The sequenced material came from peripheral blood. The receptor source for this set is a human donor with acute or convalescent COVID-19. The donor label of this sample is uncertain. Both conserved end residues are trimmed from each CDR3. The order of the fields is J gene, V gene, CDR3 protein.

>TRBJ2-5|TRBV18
ASSPSVGQGKTQY
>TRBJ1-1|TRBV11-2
ASSLVRGEAF
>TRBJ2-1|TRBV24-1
ATSRSGTGRYNEQF
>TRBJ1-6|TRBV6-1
ASSLQNSPLH
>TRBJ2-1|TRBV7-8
ASSLARGRWVTNEQF
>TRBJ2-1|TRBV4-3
ASSQEGVESSSYNEQF
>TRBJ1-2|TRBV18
ASSPLDTYYGYT
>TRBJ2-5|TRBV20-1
SGGSRETQY
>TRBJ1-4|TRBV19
ASSILGEGDEKLF
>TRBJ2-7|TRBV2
ATNKGSGGYLEQY
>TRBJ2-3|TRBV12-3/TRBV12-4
ASSPGTDTQY
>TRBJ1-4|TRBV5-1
ASSGGGRLDEKLF
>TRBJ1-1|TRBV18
ASSPNRDSMNTEAF
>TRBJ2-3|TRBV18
ASSPPLGSSTDTQY
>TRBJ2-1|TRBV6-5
ASSYSTSGSNEQF
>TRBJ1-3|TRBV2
ATGQGGGYGNTIY
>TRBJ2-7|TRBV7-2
ASSLVGGRGGSYEQY
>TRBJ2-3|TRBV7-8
ASSLGTDTQY
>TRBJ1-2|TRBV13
ASSRRWGDYGYT
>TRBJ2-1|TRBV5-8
ASSLAVSGAYNEQF
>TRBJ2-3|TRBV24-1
ATEGQSTDTQY
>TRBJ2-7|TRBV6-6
ASSGGLAGIYEQY
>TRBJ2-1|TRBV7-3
ASSLEGTAAYNEQF
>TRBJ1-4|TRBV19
ASSIEGSAASKLF
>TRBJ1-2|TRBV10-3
AIRGTEGGYT
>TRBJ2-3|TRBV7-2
ASSLGFGSDTQY
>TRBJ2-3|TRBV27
ASSPAGSGTDTQY
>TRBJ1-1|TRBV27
ASSLSLRRNTEAF
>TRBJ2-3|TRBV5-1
ARSRGGESTDTQY
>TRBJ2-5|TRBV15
ATSRGGQGQETQY
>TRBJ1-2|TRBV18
ASSPLGRNQANYGYT
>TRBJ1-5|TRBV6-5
ASKSSGDNQPQH
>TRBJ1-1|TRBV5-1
ASSLEGQNTEAF
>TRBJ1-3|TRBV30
AWSERGSSGNTIY
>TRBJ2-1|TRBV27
ASSLSTSGRGRGYNEQF
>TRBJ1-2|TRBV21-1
ASSNWGKNTGGAFLCDGYT
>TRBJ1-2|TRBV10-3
AISESETNYGYT
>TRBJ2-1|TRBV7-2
ASSLMEGGYNEQF
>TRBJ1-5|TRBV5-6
ASSLFRGYSNQPQH
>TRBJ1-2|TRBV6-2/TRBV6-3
ASSTLYGYT
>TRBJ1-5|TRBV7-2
ASSLERNQPQH